The 26 T cell receptor beta chains below were found in one sample sequenced in a study of response to subunit inactivated influenza vaccine. TCRdb reprocessed the RT-PCR reads via MiXCR and lists one record per CDR3 protein. The repertoire holds 550,000 to 800,000 distinct CDR3 sequences, approximately 14% seen once, with around a tenth in the top ten. The source was PBMCs from blood, collected 11 to 12 days after vaccination. The receptors were sampled from a man aged 45 to 65 who received an inactivated influenza vaccine.

The table lists this clonotype with a few counts. V and J are TRBV7-9 and TRBJ2-7; TRBD1 is a possible D gene (6 bases). CDR1 SEHNR and CDR2 FQNEAQ come from the germline V gene (reference sequence). Trimming removed 2 bases from V and 3 bases from J, with 8 bases in between. The CDR3 spans 13 residues. The DNA of the CDR3 is TGTGCCAGCAGCTTAATGGACAGCTACGAGCAGTACTTC. Translated, it gives CASSLMDSYEQYF. The full variable domain, rest sourced from reference TRBV7-9 and TRBJ2-7, is DTGVSQNPRHKITKRGQNVTFRCDPISEHNRLYWYRQTLGQGPEFLTYFQNEAQLEKSRLLSDRFSAERPKGSFSTLEIQRTEQGDSAMYLCASSLMDSYEQYFGPGTRLTVT.

This clonotype was counted between two and nine times. This chain connects TRBV25-1 to TRBJ1-5; tentatively, D is TRBD1 (6 bases). CDR3 length: 14 amino acids. Germline V lookup: CDR1 MGHDK, CDR2 SYGVNS. V lost 4 bases and J lost 5, with 12 bases in between. The CDR3 reads CASSAQGLHQPQHF. The CDR3, as DNA: TGTGCCAGCAGTGCACAGGGACTGCATCAGCCCCAGCATTTT.

This clonotype was recorded only once. The J gene is TRBJ1-2, the V gene TRBV15, with a weak D call TRBD1 (5 bases). This CDR3 comprises 14 residues. Germline CDR1 is LNHNV and CDR2 is YYDKDF (reference sequence). V was trimmed by 0 bases and J by 8 bases, leaving 13 bases between them. CDR3 loop: CATSREVARVGYTF. The CDR3, as DNA: TGTGCCACCAGCAGAGAGGTTGCCAGGGTAGGCTACACCTTC.

The J gene is TRBJ2-7, the V gene TRBV20-1; no definite D call. V was clipped by 1 base and J by 1 base, with 8 bases between them. Per the germline V gene, CDR1 is DFQATT and CDR2 is SNEGSKA (reference sequence). This CDR3 comprises 13 residues. The CDR3 sequence: CSARVHVSYEQYF. The CDR3, as DNA: TGCAGTGCTAGAGTCCACGTATCCTACGAGCAGTACTTC.

The V call is TRBV20-1, the J call TRBJ2-5; D remains ambiguous. Germline CDR1 DFQATT, CDR2 SNEGSKA (reference sequence). CDR3 length equals 15 residues. V lost 0 bases and J lost 5, with 16 bases in between. The CDR3 coding sequence is TGCAGTGCTAGAGAACTCGCGGTGATCAGCGAGACCCAGTACTTC. This translates into CSARELAVISETQYF.

This clonotype has at least ten counts. The V and J genes are TRBV27 and TRBJ1-1; D may be TRBD1 (5 bases). The CDR3 covers 15 residues. Deletions cut 3 bases from V and 4 bases from J, with 15 bases between. CDR1 is MNHEY, CDR2 SMNVEV, per germline (reference sequence). In DNA form, the CDR3 reads TGTGCCAGCAGTTTGTCCGGGACGGGGGGCACTGAAGCTTTCTTT. Its translation: CASSLSGTGGTEAFF.

The chain recombines TRBV29-1 with TRBJ2-5, with D maybe TRBD1 (5 bases). The CDR3 runs to 11 residues. V was cut by 8 bases and J by 4 bases, with 11 bases left in between. Germline lookup yields CDR1 SQVTM and CDR2 ANQGSEA. The CDR3 sequence: CSMARGETQYF. The DNA for the CDR3 is TGCAGCATGGCTAGGGGAGAGACCCAGTACTTC.

This clonotype was found a few times. The chain uses TRBV5-1 and TRBJ2-5; 7 positions agree with TRBD2. The length of the CDR3 is 15 residues. Per the germline V gene, CDR1 is SGHRS and CDR2 is YFSETQ. J lost 4 bases, V lost 4 bases, and 10 bases had no gene match. CDR3 in amino acids: CASSITGGTVETQYF. Here the CDR3 DNA reads TGCGCCAGCAGCATTACCGGGGGGACCGTAGAGACCCAGTACTTC. The variable domain in full, completed from reference TRBV5-1 and TRBJ2-5, reads KAGVTQTPRYLIKTRGQQVTLSCSPISGHRSVSWYQQTPGQGLQFLFEYFSETQRNKGNFPGRFSGRQFSNSRSEMNVSTLELGDSALYLCASSITGGTVETQYFGPGTRLLVL.

The chain recombines TRBV12-3 or TRBV12-4 with TRBJ2-3, with unresolved D. Trimming shortened V by 3 bases and J by 6 bases, and 10 bases separated the two germline ends. The CDR3 spans 13 residues. The CDR3: CASSFQVRDTQYF. CDR3 nucleotides: TGTGCCAGCAGTTTCCAAGTGCGGGATACGCAGTATTTT.

V is TRBV6-1 and J is TRBJ1-2, with D possibly TRBD1 on 5 matching bases. With 7 bases removed from V and 2 bases from J, the gap between germline ends came to 20 bases. Looked up from germline, CDR1 is MNHNS and CDR2 is SASEGT. This CDR3 is 16 amino acids long. CDR3 in DNA: TGTGCCAGCAAACCGGCGACAAGGGGTGTAAACTATGGCTACACCTTC. Its protein product is CASKPATRGVNYGYTF.

CDR3 coding DNA: TGTGCCAGCAACCTAGCAGAGGGCAGGAATACGCAGTATTTT. As protein: CASNLAEGRNTQYF. The gene calls are TRBV11-2 and TRBJ2-3, with D perhaps TRBD2 (5 bases). Germline V gene data show CDR1 as SGHAT and CDR2 as FQNNGV. The CDR3 spans 14 residues. With 7 bases removed from V and 7 bases from J, the gap between germline ends came to 18 bases.

This clonotype appeared a few times. The chain combines TRBV20-1 with TRBJ1-2, with 8 bases aligning to TRBD1. Germline CDR1 DFQATT, CDR2 SNEGSKA (reference sequence). This CDR3 region has 13 residues. CDR3 bases: TGCAGCTACTACGACAGGGGAATTGATGGCTACACCTTC. Its protein is CSYYDRGIDGYTF.

With regard to this clonotype: With a much larger clone just one base away, this may be a read error. J is TRBJ1-1 and V is TRBV20-1; D call uncertain. Trimming cost V 1 base and J 4 bases, with 13 bases left between them. The CDR3 runs 14 residues. Germline assignment: CDR1 DFQATT and CDR2 SNEGSKA (reference sequence). CDR3 region: CSARVGVGVTEAFF. For the CDR3, the DNA is TGCAGTGCTAGAGTAGGCGTGGGCGTCACTGAAGCTTTCTTT.

The chain's CDR3 is CASSRTGTGLIEQYF. CDR3 bases: TGTGCCAGCAGCCGAACCGGGACAGGACTAATCGAGCAGTACTTC. The chain carries TRBV3-1 and TRBJ2-7; 8 bases match TRBD1. The CDR3 runs 15 residues. V gave up 4 bases and J gave up 6 bases; unmatched junction bases: 11. The V gene's germline CDR1 is LGHDT and CDR2 YNNKEL (reference sequence).

This clonotype occurred a few times. V and J are TRBV2 and TRBJ1-4; D possibly corresponds to TRBD1 (5 bases). V was trimmed by 3 bases and J by 6 bases, leaving 11 bases between them. This CDR3 contains 14 residues. Germline CDR1 is SNHLY and CDR2 is FYNNEI. The CDR3 DNA follows: TGTGCCAGCAGTGACAGGGAGTTTCATGAAAAACTGTTTTTT. This gives the protein CASSDREFHEKLFF.

This chain joins TRBV10-3 and TRBJ2-6; TRBD1 or TRBD2 may be the D gene (5 bases each). The length of the CDR3 is 16 residues. Germline CDR1 ENHRY, CDR2 SYGVKD. Trimming removed 3 bases from V and 1 base from J, with 10 bases in between. CDR3 nucleotides: TGTGCCATCAGTGATTTGAGGGGTTCTGGGGCCAACGTCCTGACTTTC. As protein: CAISDLRGSGANVLTF.

This clonotype was found a few times. J is TRBJ2-1 and V is TRBV6-2 or TRBV6-3, with 15 nucleotides matching TRBD2. CDR3 length: 16 amino acids. V shed 8 bases, J shed 2 bases, and the junction held 4 bases outside the gene matches. Germline loops: CDR1 MNHEY, CDR2 SVGEGT. In DNA form, the CDR3 reads TGTGCCAGCGGACTAGCGGGGGGGAGGGCCTACAATGAGCAGTTCTTC. Its translation is CASGLAGGRAYNEQFF.

This clonotype was found a few times. This chain connects TRBV6-2 or TRBV6-3 to TRBJ2-3; D ambiguous. V shed 6 bases and J shed 9 bases, with 13 bases lying between them. There are 12 residues in the CDR3. Germline V CDR1 and CDR2: MNHEY, SVGEGT. The CDR3: CASSQDLPTQYF. CDR3 bases: TGTGCCAGCAGCCAAGACTTGCCCACGCAGTATTTT.

V gene TRBV5-1 combines with J gene TRBJ2-7, with D possibly being TRBD2 (5 bases). Between the trimmed V and J ends, which lost 0 bases and 6 bases, there was a span of 13 bases. The CDR3 is 14 residues long. Germline V CDR1 and CDR2: SGHRS, YFSETQ. CDR3 nucleotide sequence: TGCGCCAGCAGCTTGGCCCCGGGGTACGGCGAGCAGTACTTC. Protein product: CASSLAPGYGEQYF.

This clonotype was detected only a few times. This rearrangement joins TRBV5-8 to TRBJ1-1; 8 nucleotides line up with TRBD1. This CDR3 contains 18 residues. With V trimmed by 0 bases and J by 2 bases, 12 bases remained unmatched. Germline V gene data show CDR1 as SGHTS and CDR2 as YDEGEE. The CDR3 loop reads CASSLDSIGQGLNTEAFF. CDR3 in DNA: TGTGCCAGCAGCTTGGATTCAATCGGACAGGGATTAAACACTGAAGCTTTCTTT.

This clonotype was counted only a few times. This chain connects TRBV12-3 or TRBV12-4 to TRBJ2-2, with 7 bases aligning to TRBD1. The CDR3 contains 14 residues. Unmatched junction bases numbered 7, after V lost 6 bases and J lost 6 bases. CDR3 sequence reads: CASRMTGSAGELFF. CDR3 DNA: TGTGCCAGCAGAATGACAGGGTCCGCCGGGGAGCTGTTTTTT.

The chain couples TRBV12-3 or TRBV12-4 to TRBJ2-3; TRBD2 aligns across 12 bases. The CDR3 covers 16 residues. V was clipped by 5 bases and J by 4 bases; unmatched bases: 7. CDR3 protein: CASSAVLAGGSDTQYF. The CDR3 DNA sequence: TGTGCCAGCAGTGCGGTACTAGCGGGGGGCTCAGATACGCAGTATTTT.

The gene calls are TRBV27 and TRBJ2-7; 14 nucleotides match TRBD2. This CDR3 is 18 amino acids long. CDR1 is MNHEY and CDR2 is SMNVEV in the germline V gene (reference sequence). V lost 0 bases and J lost 0; bases outside the gene matches: 4. The CDR3 sequence is CASSLSGLAGDLSYEQYF. CDR3 sequence (DNA): TGTGCCAGCAGTTTATCGGGACTAGCGGGGGACCTCTCCTACGAGCAGTACTTC.

The J gene is TRBJ2-1, the V gene TRBV12-3 or TRBV12-4; no firm D call. The CDR3 is 14 residues long. V was shortened by 3 bases and J by 6 bases, with 12 bases between the two germline ends. The CDR3 spells CASSLGYKFNEQFF. The CDR3 coding sequence is TGTGCCAGCAGTTTGGGTTATAAATTCAATGAGCAGTTCTTC.

A few counts support this clonotype. The chain carries TRBV11-1 and TRBJ2-1, with D perhaps matching TRBD2 (5 bases). The ends were cut back, 4 bases at V and 10 bases at J, with 35 bases in the middle. Germline V gene data show CDR1 as SGHAT and CDR2 as FQDESV (reference sequence). The CDR3 consists of 20 residues. The CDR3 nucleotides read TGTGCCAGCAGCTGGGAAGGCAGAAACCCTCGGGGATTATTGTACGAGGAGCAGTTCTTC. Its protein product is CASSWEGRNPRGLLYEEQFF.

The chain employs TRBV6-5 and TRBJ1-6; 7 bases match TRBD1. V was clipped by 0 bases and J by 9 bases; unmatched bases: 5. This CDR3 spans 15 amino acids. Germline V gene lookup returns CDR1 MNHEY and CDR2 SVGAGI. The DNA of the CDR3 is TGTGCCAGCAGTTACTCGAGACAGGGAATTTCACCCCTCCACTTT. Translated: CASSYSRQGISPLHF.